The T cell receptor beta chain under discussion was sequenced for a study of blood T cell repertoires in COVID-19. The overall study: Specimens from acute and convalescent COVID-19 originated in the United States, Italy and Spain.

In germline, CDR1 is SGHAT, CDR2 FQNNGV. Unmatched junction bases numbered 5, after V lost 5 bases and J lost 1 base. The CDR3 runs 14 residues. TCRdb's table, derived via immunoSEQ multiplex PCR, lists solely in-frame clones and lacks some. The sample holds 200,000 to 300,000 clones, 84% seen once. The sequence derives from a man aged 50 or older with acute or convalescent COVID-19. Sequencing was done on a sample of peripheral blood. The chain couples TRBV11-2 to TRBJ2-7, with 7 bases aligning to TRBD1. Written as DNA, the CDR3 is TGTGCCAGCAGCCAGGACAGGAGGTCCTACGAGCAGTACTTC. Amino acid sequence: CASSQDRRSYEQYF.